This TCR beta chain was recovered during a study of cytomegalovirus exposure and HLA in healthy donors (TCRdb year 2017). In the study overall: According to an earlier analysis of a few hundred of the donors, 200 million or so T cells yielded roughly 100 million unique TCR beta sequences and about 300 Gb of sequence data. Approximately 300 gigabases of sequencing data and approximately 80 million unique TCR sequences were included in an early release covering about 600 HLA-typed donors. The genetic ancestry cluster associated with self-reported Caucasian donors included about four fifths of the approximately 400 genotyped donors. The aim of the study was to test whether cataloging public T cell receptors could identify signatures of past pathogen exposure. The T cell repertoires of 670 or so subjects were profiled by immunosequencing and related to cytomegalovirus serostatus. Besides the first cohort of roughly 660 subjects, a separate validation cohort made up of roughly 120 different subjects was used. High-throughput TCR immunosequencing, statistical association of individual TCRs with disease status, and machine learning were combined to predict cytomegalovirus infection status. A later analysis re-examined previously published TCR beta repertoires from more than 650 donors and added high-resolution HLA genotyping to investigate patterns of TCR occurrence. The later analysis used no new phenotypic data to find candidate immune exposures, relying instead on TCR beta sequences and their occurrence across donors. An earlier analysis of 500 to 750 of the donors applied high-throughput TCR beta sequencing to assess whether each TCR beta V gene segment acted as functional or pseudogenic. Alongside the repertoire data, information on donor age, sex, ethnicity and CMV serostatus was compiled. A later genetic analysis took genome-wide SNP genotypes for about three fifths of the 666 donors and used that subset as a discovery cohort. Every repertoire in the discovery cohort had been generated on one and the same sequencing platform. Class I and class II HLA loci were covered by the typing at four-digit resolution. The number of donors typed differed by locus, with 629-630 for A, B, C, DRB1 and DQB1, roughly 520 for DQA1, approximately 570 for DPA1, and 450 to 480 for DPB1. A few DR-DQ haplotypes were handled as single units for association and clustering because linkage in the cohort was strong. Among around 400 genotyped donors of the cohort, an average of about 220,000 unique TCR beta nucleotide sequences was sequenced per donor, of which 15% to 20% were non-productive.

Overall study outcomes, separate from this receptor: A few of the identified cytomegalovirus-associated TCR beta chains were confirmed in vitro to be specific for cytomegalovirus antigens. A further reported finding was that TCR beta sequences accurately predicted the HLA-A and HLA-B alleles for most subjects in the first cohort. The authors suggested that the approach could potentially be extended to other disease states and immunological phenotypes. At a false discovery rate of 0.05, a later analysis linked under 20,000 TCR beta sequences to specific HLA alleles. When HLA alleles, especially DR and DQ, strongly co-occurred, attributing TCR associations to individual alleles was difficult. Linkage disequilibrium might explain the correlated functional status among segregating V segments, but an unknown experimental factor could not be ruled out. Most TCR sequences were observed very rarely across donors, whereas some public TCRs were present in many individuals. In a later analysis, HLA-associated TCR beta chains showed more clonal expansion and lower generation probabilities than non-associated chains that were equally common. The classifier was reported to diagnose cytomegalovirus status with high specificity and sensitivity in both the original and validation cohorts. Presence/absence analyses assumed roughly uniform sequencing depth across donors, an assumption that may not hold. Several of the top co-occurrence clusters appeared to be linked to parvovirus B19, influenza, CMV and Epstein-Barr virus, according to a later analysis. The sequencing pipeline was judged likely to have produced a cluster of highly shared sequence variants as a technical artifact. A later genetic analysis reported fewer N-insertions in productive TCRs among donors in an Asian-associated ancestry cluster than the roughly 670-donor mean. The cohort was sequenced for TCR beta chains only, and without alpha or paired-chain data the features that could be detected were limited. Because some donors lacked HLA typing at each locus, the association tests relied only on the typed subset. In an earlier analysis of some 640 of the donors, most TCR beta V segments were observed in productive rearrangements about 90% or about 30% of the time, broadly matching IMGT annotations. The earlier analysis of almost 600 of the donors excluded about 16 rarely observed V segments, including chromosome 9 orphons, because counts were too low. In a later genetic analysis, a missense DCLRE1C variant was associated with V-gene and J-gene trimming of TCR beta chains, and the association was replicated in an independent cohort. Most CMV-associated TCR beta chains appeared to be HLA-restricted in a later analysis, and the HLA associations seemed to be driven largely by CMV exposure. Because the 87-base-pair reads could not distinguish some IMGT-functional V segments, including TRBV6-2 and TRBV6-3, those segments were excluded. A total of some 180 TCR beta chains were listed by the study as associated with cytomegalovirus. Immune exposure information for the cohort was limited to CMV serostatus. In a later analysis, the rate of TCR association differed among HLA loci, with DRB1 alleles having the most associated TCRs and HLA-C alleles having the fewest.

The CDR3 contains 16 residues, cysteine and phenylalanine counted. Only the CDR3 region is kept as DNA, spanning 48 bases read in frame from base 1. The junction carries 16 bases between V and J, which are trimmed by 1 base and 7 bases respectively. CDR1 is given as PRHDT and CDR2 as FYEKMQ, both from the germline V gene (reference sequence). The cohort was made up of roughly 670 healthy bone marrow donors. At the time of sampling, every cohort member was nominally healthy, though immune exposures that went unrecorded were likely present. The donor was CMV seropositive and was included in the group of some 290 seropositive cohort members. Each donor provided a peripheral blood sample, and peripheral blood mononuclear cells were used for TCR beta sequencing. Genomic DNA was extracted from the blood cell samples with the Qiagen DNeasy Blood Extraction Kit. To note about this clone: No antigen is known for it. There are no base qualities to consult, and no much larger clone falls within one base.

The library was built by means of the immunoSEQ multiplex PCR assay. The multiplex PCR relied on a mix of 60 forward primers for TCR Vbeta segments and 13 reverse primers for TCR Jbeta segments. Amplification of the CDR3 region of rearranged TCR beta genes was performed with a multiplex PCR assay on genomic DNA. Amplified TCR beta libraries were sequenced as 87-base-pair reads on the Illumina HiSeq System. Per the source publication's procedure: In a later analysis, tens of millions of unique TCR beta chains were counted across the 500 to 850 repertoires, and about 10 million of these chains were shared by at least two donors. Raw reads were error-corrected and collapsed into unique sequences by a nearest-neighbor algorithm in which closely related sequences were merged to remove PCR and sequencing errors. V, D and J gene segments were assigned by aligning CDR3 sequences to IMGT reference sequences. For a sequence to be retained, a match of at least six nucleotides was required to both a V gene segment and a J gene segment. A rearrangement counted as productive if the CDR3 had no stop codons and remained in frame with V and J, and every other rearrangement counted as non-productive. CDR3 was defined according to IMGT convention as the region running from the second conserved V-encoded cysteine to the conserved J-encoded phenylalanine. The earlier analysis of about 590 of the donors excluded sequences that lacked an unambiguous match to a single V gene segment. In an earlier analysis of 587 of the donors, V segments were called functional above 56.7% productive rearrangements and were called segregating when the between-donor standard deviation exceeded 5%. To diagnose cytomegalovirus status from the catalog of TCR beta chain sequences, a statistical classification framework was built. A later analysis assigned V and J genes by comparing TCR nucleotide sequences with IMGT/GENE-DB human TR gene sequences. Using the TCRdist pipeline, a later analysis assigned CDR3 sequences along with most-parsimonious VDJ recombination scenarios. A later analysis defined each TCR beta chain by its CDR3 amino acid sequence plus V-gene family, and excluded reads lacking a unique V-gene family. In a later analysis, around 650 highly shared, low-generation-probability nucleotide sequences were removed to address suspected cross-contamination and a sequencing artifact. In a later analysis, a clonal expansion index for each public chain was calculated from normalized within-repertoire ranks of inferred template counts. Generation probabilities in a later analysis came from a VDJ recombination model fitted to out-of-frame rearrangements, and those results were checked against IGoR. In a later analysis, hypergeometric tests were used to score TCR-TCR, TCR-HLA and TCR-CMV co-occurrence, with a repertoire-size bias correction applied to TCR pairs. False discovery rates were estimated in a later analysis by permuting HLA or CMV assignments 20 times. A later analysis grouped co-occurring TCRs with DBSCAN, adding TCRdist sequence similarity when clustering within HLA-allele-positive subsets. Co-occurrence clustering excluded repertoires with fewer than 30,000 or more than 120,000 public chains, plus five with anomalous nucleotide sharing. The immuneACCESS repertoire file appears here via TCRdb, limited to in-frame rearrangements. These files lack a portion of the clones; in checked studies, under half of the deficit traces to unresolved V genes, and the cause of the others is not known. The V and J calls and clone size come from that table; D and trimming were worked out from the DNA. In this sample the table shows about 270,000 clones, more than 80% of which occur a single time. The top ten clonotypes cover roughly 4% of the sample.

The receptor's source is a man aged 35 to 55 in good health and CMV-seropositive. The chain was built from TRBV13 and TRBJ2-2, with TRBD1 tentatively as D gene (6 bases match). The sequencing sample was made of PBMCs. The CDR3 has the sequence CASSLDGQGRVGELFF. The sequence in DNA is TGTGCCAGCAGCTTAGATGGCCAGGGGCGCGTCGGGGAGCTGTTTTTT.